The clone carrying this T cell receptor (beta chain) was seen more than once but under ten times. Its matching antigen is unknown. This specimen comes from a study of T-cell reconstitution after alpha-beta-depleted transplantation in children. Findings of the study overall: T-cell counts and diversity at one year following transplant were attributed mainly to newly produced T cells.

Preparation of the TCRbeta library involved a method that used unique molecular identifiers. Via MiXCR, TCRdb re-called the PCR reads, giving one row per CDR3 protein. The sample has 700,000 to 950,000 distinct CDR3 sequences; under 20% are singletons. The CDR3 is 15 amino acids. The V end was cut by 0 bases, the J end by 3 bases, with 13 bases between. Germline V gives CDR1 SGDLS, CDR2 YYNGEE. This sequence joins TRBV9 and TRBJ2-7; D ambiguous. The sequence was collected from a male patient between 5 and 17 years old who had a stem cell transplant for acute lymphoblastic leukemia, so the T cells may come from the graft donor. Sequencing used PBMCs, mostly from graft donor cells, obtained 360 days after TCRalphabeta/CD19-depleted stem cell transplant. In DNA form, the CDR3 reads TGTGCCAGCAGCGTAGAGCCCGAGGCGATCTACGAGCAGTACTTC. As protein: CASSVEPEAIYEQYF.